This T cell receptor beta chain is drawn from a study of blood T cell repertoires in COVID-19. Overall study context: There were acute and convalescent COVID-19 samples, and they came from the United States, Italy and Spain.

V gave up 6 bases and J gave up 0 bases, with 12 bases separating them. The V gene's germline CDR1 is SGHVS and CDR2 FNYEAQ. This CDR3 comprises 14 residues. In the original processing: Using reference gene primer amplification, nucleated cell counts were estimated. The data were produced by immunoSEQ multiplex PCR, yet TCRdb's version contains in-frame clones alone and is incomplete. The V and J calls and clone size are taken from that table; D and trimming were inferred from the DNA. The table lists 150,000 to 200,000 clones, about 88% of them singletons. This chain links TRBV7-6 with TRBJ2-7, with no clear D. The sample taken for sequencing was peripheral blood. This TCR derives from a woman in her thirties with active or convalescent COVID-19. The CDR3 sequence is CASRSTGSSYEQYF. The CDR3 DNA reads TGTGCCAGCAGGTCAACCGGTTCCTCCTACGAGCAGTACTTC.